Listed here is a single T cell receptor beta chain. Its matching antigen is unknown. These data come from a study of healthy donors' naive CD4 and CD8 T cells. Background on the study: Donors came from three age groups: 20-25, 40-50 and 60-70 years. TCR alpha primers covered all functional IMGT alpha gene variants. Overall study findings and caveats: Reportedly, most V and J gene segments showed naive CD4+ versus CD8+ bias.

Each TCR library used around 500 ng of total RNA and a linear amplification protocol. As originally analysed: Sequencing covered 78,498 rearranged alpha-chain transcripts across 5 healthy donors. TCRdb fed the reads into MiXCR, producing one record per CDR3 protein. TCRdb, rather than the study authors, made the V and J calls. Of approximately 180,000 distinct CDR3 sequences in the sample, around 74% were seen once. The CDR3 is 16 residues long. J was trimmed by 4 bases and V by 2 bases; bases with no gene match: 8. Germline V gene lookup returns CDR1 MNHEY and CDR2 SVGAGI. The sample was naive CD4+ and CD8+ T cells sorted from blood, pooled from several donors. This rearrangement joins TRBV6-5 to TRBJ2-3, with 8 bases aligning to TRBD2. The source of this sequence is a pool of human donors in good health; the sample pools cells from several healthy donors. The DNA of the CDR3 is TGTGCCAGCAGTTACGGGGGACTAGGTCGCCCAGATACGCAGTATTTT. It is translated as CASSYGGLGRPDTQYF.